Following are 23 T cell receptor beta chains from one sample sequenced in a study of cytomegalovirus exposure and HLA in healthy donors. PCR involved 60 Vbeta and 13 Jbeta primers. Produced via immunoSEQ multiplex PCR; TCRdb's table is partial and in-frame only. The sample records about 150,000 clones, less than 80% being singletons. Sample: PBMCs. The receptors originated from a man between 25 and 39 years old in good health and CMV-seronegative.

The rearrangement joins TRBV28 to TRBJ1-5, with a weak D call TRBD1 (5 bases). This CDR3 is 14 amino acids long. The germline V and J ends were trimmed by 3 bases and 7 bases, with 13 bases remaining between them. Germline V gene sequence: CDR1 MDHEN, CDR2 SYDVKM. The CDR3 is CASSLQGRGQPQHF. CDR3 coding DNA: TGTGCCAGCAGTTTGCAGGGAAGGGGACAGCCCCAGCATTTT.

V gene TRBV10-3 combines with J gene TRBJ2-7; 11 bases fit TRBD1. Germline CDR1 ENHRY, CDR2 SYGVKD. V trimming: 6 bases; J trimming: 2 bases; junction bases outside the gene matches: 3. CDR3 length: 14 residues. The CDR3 is CAIRPGQGAYEQYF. For the CDR3, the DNA is TGTGCCATCAGGCCGGGACAGGGGGCCTACGAGCAGTACTTC.

The chain combines TRBV5-1 with TRBJ1-1, with D tentatively TRBD1 (6 bases). CDR1 and CDR2 (germline): SGHRS, YFSETQ. There are 15 residues in the CDR3. Trimming removed 3 bases at V and 0 bases at J, with 12 bases between. The CDR3 reads CASSWEGQMNTEAFF. The CDR3 coding sequence is TGCGCCAGCAGCTGGGAGGGACAAATGAACACTGAAGCTTTCTTT.

The chain links TRBV7-9 to TRBJ2-7; 9 nucleotides line up with TRBD1. Losses at the gene ends were 5 bases for V and 7 bases for J; bases not matched to a gene: 3. This CDR3 contains 12 residues. Germline CDR1 is SEHNR and CDR2 is FQNEAQ (reference sequence). The CDR3 sequence: CASSLDRGEQYF. The DNA for the CDR3 is TGTGCCAGCAGCCTGGACAGGGGTGAGCAGTACTTC.

CDR3 coding DNA: TGTGCCAGTAGCAGAGGACAGCGCAATCAGCCCCAGCATTTT. This codes for CASSRGQRNQPQHF. This sequence joins TRBV19 and TRBJ1-5; D is possibly TRBD1 (6 bases). The V and J ends lost 6 bases and 2 bases respectively, with 11 bases between them. The CDR3 runs to 14 residues. Germline CDR1 and CDR2: LNHDA and SQIVND (reference sequence).

V and J are TRBV5-6 and TRBJ1-2, with TRBD1 identical over 8 bases. The CDR3 is 15 residues long. CDR1 is SGHDT, CDR2 YYEEEE, per germline. Trimming at V came to 2 bases and at J to 2 bases, leaving 5 bases not matched to a gene. The CDR3 protein is CASSFEQGGNYGYTF. In DNA, the CDR3 is TGTGCCAGCAGCTTCGAACAGGGGGGCAACTATGGCTACACCTTC.

The chain has TRBV7-2 and TRBJ2-7; possible D gene TRBD2, 7 bases. CDR3 length: 14 residues. Germline CDR1 and CDR2: SGHTA and FQGNSA. V lost 0 bases and J lost 2, with 8 bases in between. The CDR3 bases are TGTGCCAGCAGCTTAGCGGGGGGGCCCTACGAGCAGTACTTC. Its protein is CASSLAGGPYEQYF.

This clone has a single count. The rearrangement uses TRBV25-1 and TRBJ2-2, with 8 nucleotides matching TRBD1. The CDR3 is made up of 15 amino acids. Unmatched junction bases numbered 4, after V lost 4 bases and J lost 3 bases. Germline CDR1 reads MGHDK; CDR2 reads SYGVNS. The CDR3 DNA reads TGTGCCAGCAGTGCTAACAGGGGGGACACCGGGGAGCTGTTTTTT. The encoded protein is CASSANRGDTGELFF.

The gene calls are TRBV5-6 and TRBJ1-4; 9 bases fit TRBD1. Germline V gene sequence: CDR1 SGHDT, CDR2 YYEEEE. The CDR3 runs 14 residues. Trimming took 4 bases from V and 6 from J; bases not matched to a gene: 4. DNA for the CDR3: TGTGCCAGCAGCCGGGACAGGGTATATGAAAAACTGTTTTTT. It codes for CASSRDRVYEKLFF.

The chain is built from TRBV10-3 and TRBJ1-3; D may be TRBD1 (6 bases). This CDR3 has 17 amino acids. V was shortened by 3 bases and J by 0 bases, with 15 bases between the two germline ends. Germline V gene data show CDR1 as ENHRY and CDR2 as SYGVKD. CDR3 loop: CAISDSRGRGSGNTIYF. The DNA of the CDR3 is TGTGCCATCAGTGACTCCAGGGGCAGGGGCTCTGGAAACACCATATATTTT.

In regard to this clone: One end of the junction does not line up with germline, which may come from a read error. The chain employs TRBV7-9 and TRBJ1-6, with unresolved D. The germline gives CDR1 SEHNR, CDR2 FQNEAQ (reference sequence). The CDR3 runs to 18 residues. CDR3 DNA: TGTGCCAGCAGCTTAGGCCCTGCAGGTGCGACCTATAATTCACCCCTCAACTTT. Translation gives CASSLGPAGATYNSPLNF.

This clone was observed a single time. One end of the junction does not line up with germline, which may come from a read error. The J gene is TRBJ2-7, the V gene TRBV7-9, with D possibly TRBD1 on 5 matching bases. The CDR3 consists of 15 residues. The germline gives CDR1 SEHNR, CDR2 FQNEAQ (reference sequence). The CDR3: CSSSLTQKGPYEQYF. The DNA for the CDR3 is TGTTCCAGCAGCTTAACACAGAAGGGGCCTTACGAGCAGTACTTC.

This clone was picked up a small number of times. The J gene is TRBJ2-1, the V gene TRBV19, with a possible D match to TRBD1 (5 bases). Germline-derived CDR1 and CDR2 are LNHDA and SQIVND (reference sequence). CDR3 size: 16 residues. Between the trimmed V and J ends, which lost 5 bases and 1 base, there was a span of 15 bases. CDR3: CASSVGPALSYNEQFF. The CDR3 bases are TGTGCCAGTAGTGTGGGGCCCGCCTTGTCCTACAATGAGCAGTTCTTC.

The chain uses TRBV13 and TRBJ1-6, with D possibly matching TRBD1 (5 bases). The CDR3 length is 18 residues. Germline lookup yields CDR1 PRHDT and CDR2 FYEKMQ (reference sequence). V gave up 0 bases and J gave up 6 bases, with 18 bases separating them. The CDR3, as DNA: TGTGCCAGCAGCTTAGGTTGGTCAGCGGGGACCACTAATTCACCCCTCCACTTT. This translates into CASSLGWSAGTTNSPLHF.

The chain uses TRBV5-1 and TRBJ2-7; TRBD1 aligns across 7 bases. The CDR3 has 13 residues. Germline lookup yields CDR1 SGHRS and CDR2 YFSETQ. Unmatched junction bases numbered 3, after V lost 3 bases and J lost 3 bases. The CDR3 DNA sequence: TGCGCCAGCAGCTCGGGACAGCACTACGAGCAGTACTTC. Residues: CASSSGQHYEQYF.

In its sample, this clone was seen once. The rearrangement joins TRBV7-9 to TRBJ2-1; 9 bases line up with TRBD2. The CDR3 has 15 residues. V shed 4 bases, J shed 3 bases, and the junction held 4 bases outside the gene matches. The germline gives CDR1 SEHNR, CDR2 FQNEAQ (reference sequence). CDR3 in amino acids: CASSSRGGDYNEQFF. Written as DNA, the CDR3 is TGTGCCAGCAGCTCGCGGGGGGGCGACTACAATGAGCAGTTCTTC.

With regard to this clone: This sample includes further DNA sequences coding for the same CDR3. The chain links TRBV2 to TRBJ2-7; 10 nucleotides align to TRBD2. This CDR3 spans 14 amino acids. Germline values: CDR1 SNHLY, CDR2 FYNNEI. V shed 2 bases, J shed 3 bases, and the junction held 1 base outside the gene matches. CDR3: CASSESGGGYEQYF. The CDR3 DNA is TGTGCCAGCAGTGAAAGCGGGGGGGGCTACGAGCAGTACTTC.

The chain couples TRBV5-4 to TRBJ2-7; 9 nucleotides match TRBD1. The germline CDR1 and CDR2 sequences are SGHNT and YYREEE (reference sequence). Unmatched junction bases numbered 5, after V lost 0 bases and J lost 4 bases. The CDR3 is made up of 15 amino acids. The CDR3 nucleotides are TGTGCCAGCAGCTTGGCGGGACAGGGCTCGTACGAGCAGTACTTC. As protein: CASSLAGQGSYEQYF.

This clone was seen only a few times. V gene TRBV7-8 combines with J gene TRBJ1-6, with D maybe TRBD1 (6 bases). The V gene's germline CDR1 is SGHVS and CDR2 FQNEAQ. Trimming pared 1 base from V and 10 bases from J, leaving 14 bases between. CDR3 length: 15 residues. The DNA for the CDR3 is TGTGCCAGCAGCTTAGGGCAGGGGTATCGGTCACCCCTCCACTTT. It translates to CASSLGQGYRSPLHF.

The V and J genes are TRBV2 and TRBJ2-1; 16 nucleotides align to TRBD2. V shed 6 bases and J 12 bases; nucleotides not matched to a gene: 8. Germline V gene sequence: CDR1 SNHLY, CDR2 FYNNEI. This CDR3 is built from 15 residues. This CDR3 reads CASSLGLAGGLWQFF. Here the CDR3 DNA reads TGTGCCAGCAGCTTGGGACTAGCGGGGGGGTTATGGCAGTTCTTC.

This clone is a singleton in its sample. This rearrangement joins TRBV13 to TRBJ2-7, with 10 bases identical to TRBD1. J was trimmed by 3 bases and V by 5 bases; bases with no gene match: 4. The CDR3 runs 14 residues. The germline CDR1 and CDR2 sequences are PRHDT and FYEKMQ (reference sequence). The CDR3 nucleotides are TGTGCCAGCAGCCACGGACAGGGGGACTACGAGCAGTACTTC. It codes for CASSHGQGDYEQYF.

V usage is TRBV6-5 and J usage is TRBJ1-5; D gene ambiguous. Germline V CDR1 and CDR2: MNHEY, SVGAGI. This CDR3 has 15 residues. V was cut by 0 bases and J by 0 bases, with 6 bases left in between. The CDR3 DNA follows: TGTGCCAGCAGTTACTCGGCGGATAGCAATCAGCCCCAGCATTTT. Protein sequence: CASSYSADSNQPQHF.

The chain carries TRBV29-1 and TRBJ2-5; 8 bases are shared with TRBD1. The CDR3 is made up of 13 amino acids. Losses at the gene ends were 4 bases for V and 1 base for J; bases not matched to a gene: 2. Germline-derived CDR1 and CDR2 are SQVTM and ANQGSEA. CDR3 nucleotides: TGCAGCGTTGTAACAGGGGGCCAAGAGACCCAGTACTTC. Translating gives CSVVTGGQETQYF.